This TCR beta chain was found in a study of cytotoxic CD8 clonotypes in ibrutinib-treated CLL. Study summary: Responses comprised 24 partial and 2 complete; at median roughly 66 months, roughly 14 remained remitted and some 12 progressed. Productive templates averaged 255,043 per sample, and productive rearrangements some 96,000. Whole-study results and caveats: Baseline clonality, above age-matched healthy donor levels, tracked circulating CD8+ T-cell counts.

A word on this clone: Its antigen is undetermined. A junction end diverges from the germline sequence, so it may reflect a read error.

This table comes from immunoSEQ multiplex PCR, and its TCRdb copy is limited to in-frame clones, with some not included. The sample contains 25,000 to 30,000 clones, 65% to 90% of which appear only once. Germline CDR1 SEHNR, CDR2 FQNEAQ (reference sequence). This CDR3 spans 14 amino acids. This receptor was identified in a human donor with chronic lymphocytic leukemia. The J gene is TRBJ2-3, the V gene TRBV7-9; D gene ambiguous. The sequencing here drew on PBMCs, taken after 24 months of ibrutinib treatment. CDR3 sequence (DNA): TGTGCCAGCAACTTACTTATTCGAACAGATACGCAGTATTTT. Amino acids: CASNLLIRTDTQYF.